Given below is one TCR beta chain in context. Germline V gene lookup returns CDR1 SGHRS and CDR2 YFSETQ. The J segment lost 2 bases and the V segment lost 0 bases, leaving 4 bases of the junction unmatched. The CDR3 has 15 amino acids. TCRdb's copy holds only in-frame clones and misses some; the assay was immunoSEQ multiplex PCR. The repertoire includes about 65,000 clones, roughly 90% of them detected once, and roughly 1.3% sits in the top ten. The data derive from a study of blood T cell repertoires in COVID-19. Study details: The samples span acute and convalescent COVID-19 from the United States, Italy and Spain.

The sample comprised peripheral blood. The J gene is TRBJ2-7, the V gene TRBV5-1, with TRBD1 matching 8 bases. The sequence came from a man aged 55 to 70 with acute or convalescent COVID-19. CDR3 DNA sequence: TGCGCCAGCAGCTTGGCCGCAGGGGGCCCCTACGAGCAGTACTTC. Protein: CASSLAAGGPYEQYF.